This passage covers 24 T cell receptor beta chains from one sample sequenced in a study of cytomegalovirus exposure and HLA in healthy donors. The PCR made use of 60 Vbeta and 13 Jbeta primers. Profiling relied on immunoSEQ multiplex PCR, and the TCRdb table lists in-frame clones only, not all of them. The sample holds under 110,000 clones; 75% are singletons and the top ten take approximately 2.4%. Sequenced: PBMCs. Source of these receptors: a man aged 35-49 years in good health and CMV-seronegative.

The J gene is TRBJ2-3, the V gene TRBV5-5, with unresolved D. CDR1 and CDR2 from the germline V gene are SGHKS and YYEKEE (reference sequence). The CDR3 length is 15 residues. V gave up 0 bases and J gave up 8 bases, with 16 bases separating them. The DNA for the CDR3 is TGTGCCAGCAGCTTGGTAGAACCCGGTAGTGGTACGCAGTATTTT. Translation: CASSLVEPGSGTQYF.

The J gene is TRBJ2-1, the V gene TRBV5-1, with D perhaps matching TRBD2 (7 bases). The CDR3 is made up of 15 amino acids. Looked up from germline, CDR1 is SGHRS and CDR2 is YFSETQ. Trimming left V 4 bases short and J 10 bases short, with 21 bases between. For the CDR3, the DNA is TGCGCCAGCAGCATCTCTCGGGGGGCAGCGGGGGAGCAGTTCTTC. It specifies CASSISRGAAGEQFF.

This rearrangement joins TRBV11-2 to TRBJ2-6; TRBD1 agrees at 9 bases. Germline V lookup: CDR1 SGHAT, CDR2 FQNNGV. With 5 bases clipped from V and 3 bases from J, the junction kept 8 bases outside the gene matches. The CDR3 runs 17 residues. Here the CDR3 DNA reads TGTGCCAGCAGCAGAGGACAGGGGCTTCTTGGGGCCAACGTCCTGACTTTC. Its translation: CASSRGQGLLGANVLTF.

This clone was seen more than once but under ten times. This chain connects TRBV6-1 to TRBJ2-7; 7 bases agree with TRBD1. The V gene's germline CDR1 is MNHNS and CDR2 SASEGT. The CDR3 totals 13 residues. V was clipped by 6 bases and J by 2 bases; unmatched bases: 4. CDR3 residues: CASSGTETYEQYF. For the CDR3, the DNA is TGTGCCAGCAGCGGGACAGAAACCTACGAGCAGTACTTC.

The CDR3 spells CASIERGGNQPQHF. The CDR3 coding sequence is TGTGCCAGTATCGAGCGGGGAGGCAATCAGCCCCAGCATTTT. The V call is TRBV19, the J call TRBJ1-5; D is unclear. Germline V gene data show CDR1 as LNHDA and CDR2 as SQIVND (reference sequence). Trimming took 7 bases from V and 2 from J, leaving 12 bases between them. The CDR3 is 14 amino acids.

The table lists this clone with a few counts. The CDR3 DNA follows: TGTGCCAGTAGCCAGAATGCGGCCCAAGAGACCCAGTACTTC. Its protein product is CASSQNAAQETQYF. This sequence joins TRBV19 and TRBJ2-5; no reliable D call. V lost 6 bases to trimming and J lost 1 base, with 12 bases between them. Looked up from germline, CDR1 is LNHDA and CDR2 is SQIVND (reference sequence). The CDR3 extends over 14 amino acids. Supplemented by reference TRBV19 and TRBJ2-5, the full variable domain reads DGGITQSPKYLFRKEGQNVTLSCEQNLNHDAMYWYRQDPGQGLRLIYYSQIVNDFQKGDIAEGYSVSREKKESFPLTVTSAQKNPTAFYLCASSQNAAQETQYFGPGTRLLVL.

The V call is TRBV29-1, the J call TRBJ2-1; the match to TRBD2 covers 12 bases. J lost 8 bases, V lost 8 bases, and 13 bases had no gene match. CDR1 and CDR2 from the germline V gene are SQVTM and ANQGSEA. This CDR3 comprises 15 residues. The CDR3 region is CSSSKLAGGTDEQFF. The CDR3, as DNA: TGCAGCTCTTCGAAACTAGCGGGGGGCACGGATGAGCAGTTCTTC.

This chain uses TRBV2 with TRBJ2-3; 7 bases fit TRBD2. The junction had 6 bases not matched to a gene; V was cut back by 6 bases and J by 0 bases. The length of the CDR3 is 15 residues. Germline CDR1 SNHLY, CDR2 FYNNEI. CDR3: CASSPGGFSTDTQYF. The DNA of the CDR3 is TGTGCCAGCAGCCCGGGGGGTTTTAGCACAGATACGCAGTATTTT.

The chain links TRBV5-8 to TRBJ1-6, with a tentative D call TRBD1 (6 bases). The CDR3 has 16 amino acids. Germline CDR1 reads SGHTS; CDR2 reads YDEGEE. The germline V and J ends were trimmed by 4 bases and 6 bases, with 17 bases remaining between them. The CDR3 spells CASSDRQAAINSPLHF. CDR3 nucleotides: TGTGCCAGCAGCGATCGACAGGCCGCGATTAATTCACCCCTCCACTTT.

This chain links TRBV5-4 with TRBJ2-2, with a possible D match to TRBD1 (8 bases). Germline-derived CDR1 and CDR2 are SGHNT and YYREEE (reference sequence). The CDR3 has 15 residues. Trimming took off 1 base at V and 7 bases at J, with 14 bases between the two ends. Written as DNA, the CDR3 is TGTGCCAGCAGCTTGTCTAGCGGACAGGGCGGGGAGCTGTTTTTT. Translating gives CASSLSSGQGGELFF. The full variable domain, with the rest looked up from reference TRBV5-4 and TRBJ2-2, is ETGVTQSPTHLIKTRGQQVTLRCSSQSGHNTVSWYQQALGQGPQFIFQYYREEENGRGNFPPRFSGLQFPNYSSELNVNALELDDSALYLCASSLSSGQGGELFFGEGSRLTVL.

The CDR3 sequence: CASSRQGEGYGYTF. Written as DNA, the CDR3 is TGTGCCAGCTCGCGACAGGGGGAGGGCTATGGCTACACCTTC. The chain joins TRBV18 to TRBJ1-2, with 9 positions matching TRBD1. Trimming at V came to 6 bases and at J to 4 bases, leaving 6 bases not matched to a gene. Germline V gives CDR1 KGHSH, CDR2 LQKENI. The CDR3 totals 14 residues.

Only a few counts were recorded for this clone. The chain carries TRBV19 and TRBJ1-1, with D possibly being TRBD1 (5 bases). This CDR3 has 13 residues. V shed 5 bases and J shed 4 bases, with 11 bases lying between them. CDR1 and CDR2 (germline): LNHDA, SQIVND (reference sequence). The CDR3 spells CASSRGRGTEAFF. The DNA for the CDR3 is TGTGCCAGTAGTCGGGGGAGGGGCACTGAAGCTTTCTTT.

CDR3 nucleotide sequence: TGTGCCAGCAGCCAAAACAATGAGCAGTTCTTC. Protein sequence: CASSQNNEQFF. The genes are TRBV5-4 and TRBJ2-1; D ambiguous. V lost 4 bases and J 5 bases, leaving 4 bases between the germline ends. The CDR3 runs 11 residues. The V gene's germline CDR1 is SGHNT and CDR2 YYREEE (reference sequence).

The genes are TRBV7-9 and TRBJ1-2; D gene uncertain. V was clipped by 3 bases and J by 2 bases, with 10 bases between them. CDR1 SEHNR and CDR2 FQNEAQ come from the germline V gene (reference sequence). This CDR3 contains 14 residues. The CDR3 spells CASSLNPVNYGYTF. The CDR3 region has the DNA TGTGCCAGCAGCTTGAATCCGGTGAACTATGGCTACACCTTC.

Note on this clone: Other DNA sequences in this sample translate to the same CDR3. The CDR3 coding sequence is TGTGCCAGCAGTGAAGCGCGGGGGGCGGGGCAGCCCCAGCATTTT. Protein product: CASSEARGAGQPQHF. This sequence joins TRBV2 and TRBJ1-5; D is possibly TRBD1 (6 bases). The V end was cut by 0 bases, the J end by 7 bases, with 13 bases between. The germline V gene encodes CDR1 SNHLY and CDR2 FYNNEI. The CDR3 consists of 15 residues.

This chain links TRBV29-1 with TRBJ1-2; D not resolved. The V gene's germline CDR1 is SQVTM and CDR2 ANQGSEA. CDR3 length equals 15 residues. Trimming cost V 6 bases and J 8 bases, with 25 bases left between them. The CDR3 sequence: CSVMWQAELLRGYTF. In DNA, the CDR3 is TGCAGCGTCATGTGGCAGGCAGAGTTGCTTAGGGGCTACACCTTC.

The V and J genes are TRBV5-1 and TRBJ2-5, with 9 positions matching TRBD2. The CDR3 loop spans 15 amino acids. Losses at the gene ends were 1 base for V and 3 bases for J; bases not matched to a gene: 4. Per the germline V gene, CDR1 is SGHRS and CDR2 is YFSETQ. This CDR3 is CASSLRSSGEETQYF. The CDR3, as DNA: TGCGCCAGCAGCTTGCGTTCTAGCGGGGAAGAGACCCAGTACTTC.

This rearrangement joins TRBV7-3 to TRBJ2-7; the match to TRBD2 covers 9 bases. Germline V gene data show CDR1 as SGHTA and CDR2 as FQGTGA. V dropped 1 base and J dropped 6; count of bases not matched to a gene: 7. The CDR3 is 15 residues long. For the CDR3, the DNA is TGTGCCAGCAGCTTAAATAGCGGGGGCACGTCCGAGCAGTACTTC. This translates into CASSLNSGGTSEQYF.

This chain joins TRBV29-1 and TRBJ2-7, with TRBD2 as a possible D gene (5 bases). CDR1 is SQVTM, CDR2 ANQGSEA, per germline. Trimming removed 4 bases at V and 0 bases at J, with 7 bases between. The CDR3 length is 12 residues. CDR3 coding DNA: TGCAGCGTTGGAGGGAGCTCCTACGAGCAGTACTTC. Protein: CSVGGSSYEQYF.

This clone was seen a few times. The chain couples TRBV5-1 to TRBJ1-1, with TRBD1 matching 9 bases. Germline V lookup: CDR1 SGHRS, CDR2 YFSETQ. CDR3 size: 15 residues. V shed 5 bases and J 0 bases; nucleotides not matched to a gene: 5. CDR3 nucleotide sequence: TGCGCCAGCAGGCGACAGGGGGGGCTGAACACTGAAGCTTTCTTT. It is translated as CASRRQGGLNTEAFF. Drawing the rest from reference TRBV5-1 and TRBJ1-1, the complete variable domain is KAGVTQTPRYLIKTRGQQVTLSCSPISGHRSVSWYQQTPGQGLQFLFEYFSETQRNKGNFPGRFSGRQFSNSRSEMNVSTLELGDSALYLCASRRQGGLNTEAFFGQGTRLTVV.

The chain is built from TRBV5-8 and TRBJ1-4, with D perhaps matching TRBD1 (5 bases). Trimming took 0 bases from V and 2 from J, leaving 17 bases between them. There are 18 residues in the CDR3. The germline V gene has CDR1 SGHTS and CDR2 YDEGEE. The CDR3 DNA reads as TGTGCCAGCAGCTTGGCTACTTTTCGGGCAGGGACTAATGAAAAACTGTTTTTT. Translated: CASSLATFRAGTNEKLFF.

In its sample, this clone was seen a few times. The chain carries TRBV25-1 and TRBJ2-3, with no clear D. The CDR3 length is 14 residues. CDR1 MGHDK and CDR2 SYGVNS come from the germline V gene. V lost 1 base, J lost 2 bases, and 7 bases lay in between. The CDR3 DNA reads TGTGCCAGCAGTGAATCAACTATCACAGATACGCAGTATTTT. This translates into CASSESTITDTQYF. The variable domain in full, completed from reference TRBV25-1 and TRBJ2-3, reads EADIYQTPRYLVIGTGKKITLECSQTMGHDKMYWYQQDPGMELHLIHYSYGVNSTEKGDLSSESTVSRIRTEHFPLTLESARPSHTSQYLCASSESTITDTQYFGPGTRLTVL.

CDR3: CASSSGPSGGGSSYEQYF. DNA for the CDR3: TGTGCCAGCAGCTCAGGCCCTAGCGGGGGGGGAAGCTCCTACGAGCAGTACTTC. V usage is TRBV5-4 and J usage is TRBJ2-7; 12 bases fit TRBD2. Germline assignment: CDR1 SGHNT and CDR2 YYREEE (reference sequence). J lost 0 bases, V lost 3 bases, and 10 bases had no gene match. The CDR3 has 18 amino acids.

V and J are TRBV10-3 and TRBJ1-6, with 8 bases identical to TRBD1. The CDR3 is made up of 17 amino acids. Germline V gene data show CDR1 as ENHRY and CDR2 as SYGVKD. Germline trimming cut 10 bases from V and 0 bases from J; bases unmatched to any gene: 11. The CDR3 loop is CATSDQDRASYNSPLHF. The CDR3 bases are TGTGCCACCTCAGACCAGGACAGGGCCTCCTATAATTCACCCCTCCACTTT.